This TCR beta chain was retrieved from a study of cytomegalovirus exposure and HLA in healthy donors. Vbeta (60) and Jbeta (13) primers were used in the PCR. Assay used: immunoSEQ multiplex PCR; TCRdb lists only in-frame clones, some missing. The repertoire shows about 58,000 clones; the top ten hold about 4%. Remarks on this clone: The antigen is not known.

CDR3 length equals 15 residues. V was trimmed by 5 bases and J by 5 bases, leaving 16 bases between them. Germline loops: CDR1 LNHDA, CDR2 SQIVND (reference sequence). Regarding the study as a whole: Presence/absence analyses assumed roughly uniform sequencing depth across donors, which may not hold. Per published accounts, TCR beta sequences correctly predicted the HLA-A and HLA-B alleles of most subjects. A missense DCLRE1C variant was associated with V- and J-gene trimming of TCR beta chains in a later analysis, and an independent cohort replicated the association.

This chain links TRBV19 with TRBJ2-1; D possibly corresponds to TRBD2 (6 bases). The receptor was isolated from a male donor in good health and CMV-seronegative. The sample comprised PBMCs. Here the CDR3 reads CASSVLALPNNEQFF. The CDR3 DNA reads TGTGCCAGTAGTGTACTAGCCCTACCAAACAATGAGCAGTTCTTC.